The 10 T cell receptor beta chains listed next were all sequenced from one sample in a study of T cell responses to AZD1222 COVID-19 vaccine. Assay: immunoSEQ multiplex PCR; the TCRdb copy retains only in-frame clones and omits some. Here the sample spans 100,000 to 150,000 clones, approximately 88% being singletons. Sequencing was performed on peripheral blood, taken on day 0 of AZD1222 vaccination. These TCRs come from an adult in good health.

The V and J genes are TRBV7-5 and TRBJ1-5. TRBV7-5 is recorded as a pseudogene. CDR3 length: 14 amino acids. The CDR3 sequence: CVRSLESGGQPQHF. DNA for the CDR3: TGTGTCAGAAGCTTAGAGTCTGGAGGTCAGCCCCAGCATTTT.

This chain uses TRBV10-3 with TRBJ1-1, with 8 nucleotides matching TRBD1. Germline CDR1 is ENHRY and CDR2 is SYGVKD. This CDR3 contains 14 residues. Trimming removed 8 bases from V and 4 bases from J; junction bases left unmatched: 9. This chain's CDR3 is CAIGLPGQVTEAFF. The DNA of the CDR3 is TGTGCCATCGGGCTCCCGGGACAGGTCACTGAAGCTTTCTTT.

This clone appeared a single time. This rearrangement joins TRBV6-5 to TRBJ1-4; 10 nucleotides line up with TRBD1. This CDR3 region has 15 residues. CDR1 and CDR2 (germline): MNHEY, SVGAGI. V shed 5 bases, J shed 2 bases, and the junction held 2 bases outside the gene matches. This CDR3 is CASSLGQGTNEKLFF. The CDR3 region has the DNA TGTGCCAGCAGTCTGGGACAGGGGACTAATGAAAAACTGTTTTTT.

This chain uses TRBV5-1 with TRBJ2-2; the D gene is possibly TRBD1 (6 bases). V lost 5 bases, J lost 1 base, and 9 bases lay in between. The CDR3 extends over 14 amino acids. Looked up from germline, CDR1 is SGHRS and CDR2 is YFSETQ. The CDR3 loop is CASRRTVNTGELFF. DNA for the CDR3: TGCGCCAGCAGGCGGACAGTGAACACCGGGGAGCTGTTTTTT.

The chain recombines TRBV11-2 with TRBJ1-4, with D maybe TRBD1 (5 bases). There are 14 residues in the CDR3. Germline V CDR1 and CDR2: SGHAT, FQNNGV. V gave up 5 bases and J gave up 2 bases, with 9 bases separating them. The CDR3 sequence is CASSRGGTNEKLFF. CDR3 nucleotide sequence: TGTGCCAGCAGCCGTGGGGGGACTAATGAAAAACTGTTTTTT.

CDR3 coding DNA: TGTGCCAGCAGTCCTGGACAGGGTCTAGCCAAAAACATTCAGTACTTC. This codes for CASSPGQGLAKNIQYF. The rearrangement joins TRBV6-6 to TRBJ2-4, with 8 bases fitting TRBD1. This CDR3 region has 16 residues. In germline, CDR1 is MNHNY, CDR2 SVGAGI (reference sequence). J lost 0 bases, V lost 5 bases, and 6 bases had no gene match.

The chain is built from TRBV11-2 and TRBJ2-2; weak D call: TRBD2 (7 bases). Germline values: CDR1 SGHAT, CDR2 FQNNGV. There are 15 residues in the CDR3. Trimming shortened V by 4 bases and J by 4 bases, and 13 bases separated the two germline ends. The CDR3 spells CASSSGGLGTGELFF. The CDR3 DNA is TGTGCCAGCAGCTCGGGGGGCCTGGGCACCGGGGAGCTGTTTTTT. The whole variable domain, remainder taken from reference TRBV11-2 and TRBJ2-2, is EAGVAQSPRYKIIEKRQSVAFWCNPISGHATLYWYQQILGQGPKLLIQFQNNGVVDDSQLPKDRFSAERLKGVDSTLKIQPAKLEDSAVYLCASSSGGLGTGELFFGEGSRLTVL.

The chain combines TRBV11-1 with TRBJ2-2, with D uncertain. CDR1 SGHAT and CDR2 FQDESV come from the germline V gene (reference sequence). This CDR3 contains 14 residues. Trimming shortened V by 5 bases and J by 4 bases, and 11 bases separated the two germline ends. The CDR3 loop reads CASSPLEGTGELFF. The CDR3 DNA reads TGTGCCAGCAGCCCCCTAGAAGGCACCGGGGAGCTGTTTTTT.

The gene calls are TRBV6-6 and TRBJ1-6, with 7 bases lining up with TRBD1. Germline CDR1 MNHNY, CDR2 SVGAGI (reference sequence). V trimming: 4 bases; J trimming: 3 bases; junction bases outside the gene matches: 3. This CDR3 has 15 amino acids. The chain's CDR3 is CASSSGTVYNSPLHF. CDR3 DNA sequence: TGTGCCAGCAGTTCGGGGACAGTCTATAATTCACCCCTCCACTTT.

V and J are TRBV6-6 and TRBJ1-1; D is perhaps TRBD1 (6 bases). The CDR3 sequence is 14 residues long. CDR1 is MNHNY and CDR2 is SVGAGI in the germline V gene (reference sequence). V lost 7 bases to trimming and J lost 3 bases, with 15 bases between them. The CDR3 sequence: CASTIQGGHTEAFF. CDR3 nucleotide sequence: TGTGCCAGCACCATACAGGGTGGGCACACTGAAGCTTTCTTT.